Presented here are 14 T cell receptor beta chains from one specimen sequenced in a study of T-cell memory formation after mild COVID-19. TCRdb recomputed calls from the 5' RACE reads with MiXCR, one row per CDR3 protein. The sample gives some 410,000 distinct CDR3 sequences, more than 20% of which show up once; around 14% is in the top ten. The specimen was PBMCs or a T cell subset sorted from them (not recorded which). The receptors stem from an adult woman who had mild COVID-19 (a few samples of this study predate the infection). Cell type and time point are not known.

This chain links TRBV7-8 with TRBJ2-3; D may match TRBD1 or TRBD2 (5 bases each). Germline values: CDR1 SGHVS, CDR2 FQNEAQ. The V end was cut by 5 bases, the J end by 3 bases, with 15 bases between. The CDR3 has 15 residues. CDR3 in amino acids: CASSPHQGRTDTQYF. The CDR3 nucleotides are TGTGCCAGCAGCCCCCACCAGGGACGGACAGATACGCAGTATTTT.

The chain carries TRBV7-8 and TRBJ1-4; D unclear. Germline-derived CDR1 and CDR2 are SGHVS and FQNEAQ. CDR3 length: 15 residues. The ends were cut back, 4 bases at V and 4 bases at J, with 13 bases in the middle. The chain's CDR3 is CASSSERVRNEKLFF. Here the CDR3 DNA reads TGTGCCAGCAGCTCCGAGAGGGTTCGTAATGAAAAACTGTTTTTT.

In its sample, this clonotype was seen a few times. V gene TRBV30 combines with J gene TRBJ2-6; TRBD2 is a possible D gene (5 bases). The CDR3 has 14 amino acids. Germline V lookup: CDR1 GTSNPN, CDR2 SVGIG (reference sequence). V was trimmed by 5 bases and J by 3 bases, leaving 11 bases between them. This CDR3 is CAWETGFGANVLTF. CDR3 bases: TGTGCCTGGGAGACGGGATTTGGGGCCAACGTCCTGACTTTC.

V usage is TRBV11-2 and J usage is TRBJ2-1; D is possibly TRBD1 (5 bases). Germline-derived CDR1 and CDR2 are SGHAT and FQNNGV. V dropped 4 bases and J dropped 6 bases, with 13 bases sitting between them. There are 14 residues in the CDR3. The CDR3 sequence is CASSSRVSGNEQFF. The CDR3, as DNA: TGTGCCAGCAGCTCCAGGGTGTCCGGCAATGAGCAGTTCTTC. Supplemented by reference TRBV11-2 and TRBJ2-1, the full variable domain reads EAGVAQSPRYKIIEKRQSVAFWCNPISGHATLYWYQQILGQGPKLLIQFQNNGVVDDSQLPKDRFSAERLKGVDSTLKIQPAKLEDSAVYLCASSSRVSGNEQFFGPGTRLTVL.

Only a few counts were recorded for this clonotype. The CDR3 sequence: CSVGQNSNQPQHF. DNA for the CDR3: TGCAGCGTTGGACAGAACAGCAATCAGCCCCAGCATTTT. The gene calls are TRBV29-1 and TRBJ1-5, with D perhaps matching TRBD1 (5 bases). CDR1 is SQVTM and CDR2 is ANQGSEA in the germline V gene. V was pared by 4 bases and J by 1 base, with 8 bases between. CDR3 length: 13 residues.

This rearrangement joins TRBV5-1 to TRBJ2-1, with 9 nucleotides matching TRBD1. This CDR3 has 17 amino acids. V lost 0 bases, J lost 0 bases, and 4 bases stayed unmatched. Germline CDR1 SGHRS, CDR2 YFSETQ. CDR3: CASSLGGTGSSYNEQFF. In DNA form, the CDR3 reads TGCGCCAGCAGCTTGGGTGGGACAGGGAGCTCCTACAATGAGCAGTTCTTC.

This rearrangement joins TRBV12-3 or TRBV12-4 to TRBJ1-1; TRBD1 is a possible D gene (5 bases). The CDR3 totals 14 residues. Between the trimmed V and J ends, which lost 4 bases and 4 bases, there was a span of 13 bases. CDR3 in DNA: TGTGCCAGCAGTTCCATAGGGGACCCCACTGAAGCTTTCTTT. This sequence encodes CASSSIGDPTEAFF.

The sample holds many counts of this clonotype. V gene TRBV4-1 combines with J gene TRBJ1-2; 8 bases are shared with TRBD1. Trimming cost V 4 bases and J 0 bases; bases outside gene matches: 4. Germline lookup yields CDR1 MGHRA and CDR2 YSYEKL. The CDR3 covers 15 residues. DNA for the CDR3: TGCGCCAGCAGCCCGGGACAGGCCTCTAACTATGGCTACACCTTC. Encoded protein: CASSPGQASNYGYTF.

This clonotype was counted at least ten times. V usage is TRBV12-3 or TRBV12-4 and J usage is TRBJ2-3; D ambiguous. The CDR3 spans 12 residues. With 5 bases removed from V and 4 bases from J, the gap between germline ends came to 7 bases. This chain's CDR3 is CASSNRADTQYF. In nucleotides, the CDR3 is TGTGCCAGCAGTAATAGGGCAGATACGCAGTATTTT.

This clonotype was detected a few times. The V call is TRBV7-2, the J call TRBJ1-1, with D possibly TRBD1 on 6 matching bases. Trimming cost V 1 base and J 1 base, with 13 bases left between them. This CDR3 is 16 amino acids long. CDR1 and CDR2 from the germline V gene are SGHTA and FQGNSA. The CDR3 spells CASSLDGWDTNTEAFF. CDR3 nucleotides: TGTGCCAGCAGCTTAGATGGCTGGGACACGAACACTGAAGCTTTCTTT.

The sample holds a few counts of this clonotype. The chain has TRBV20-1 and TRBJ2-4, with 8 bases matching TRBD1. Germline loops: CDR1 DFQATT, CDR2 SNEGSKA (reference sequence). V was pared by 5 bases and J by 6 bases, with 9 bases of the junction left unmatched. The length of the CDR3 is 14 residues. CDR3 coding DNA: TGCAGTGCTCTTCGGACAGGGCGTGGAAACATTCAGTACTTC. Protein sequence: CSALRTGRGNIQYF.

This clonotype was counted at least ten times. The chain employs TRBV4-2 and TRBJ2-7; D possibly matches TRBD1 or TRBD2 (6 bases each). The V end lost 4 bases, the J end lost 4 bases, and 11 bases lay between the germline ends. Germline CDR1 is LGHNA and CDR2 is YNFKEQ. The CDR3 runs to 13 residues. The CDR3 loop reads CASSLPGAYEQYF. CDR3 sequence (DNA): TGTGCCAGCAGCCTACCGGGGGCGTACGAGCAGTACTTC.

The rearrangement links TRBV7-6 to TRBJ1-2; 7 nucleotides match TRBD1. This CDR3 has 13 amino acids. Germline-derived CDR1 and CDR2 are SGHVS and FNYEAQ. Trimming took 5 bases from V and 7 from J; bases not matched to a gene: 7. In DNA form, the CDR3 reads TGTGCCAGCAGCCCCCTACAGGGGCGTGGCTACACCTTC. Translated: CASSPLQGRGYTF.

This clonotype has more than one count but fewer than ten. V gene TRBV7-2 combines with J gene TRBJ2-7; perhaps TRBD2 as D (5 bases). V was pared by 2 bases and J by 3 bases, with 14 bases between. There are 15 residues in the CDR3. The germline CDR1 and CDR2 sequences are SGHTA and FQGNSA. The DNA for the CDR3 is TGTGCCAGCAGCTTACCCCATAGTGGGAGCTACGAGCAGTACTTC. Translation: CASSLPHSGSYEQYF.